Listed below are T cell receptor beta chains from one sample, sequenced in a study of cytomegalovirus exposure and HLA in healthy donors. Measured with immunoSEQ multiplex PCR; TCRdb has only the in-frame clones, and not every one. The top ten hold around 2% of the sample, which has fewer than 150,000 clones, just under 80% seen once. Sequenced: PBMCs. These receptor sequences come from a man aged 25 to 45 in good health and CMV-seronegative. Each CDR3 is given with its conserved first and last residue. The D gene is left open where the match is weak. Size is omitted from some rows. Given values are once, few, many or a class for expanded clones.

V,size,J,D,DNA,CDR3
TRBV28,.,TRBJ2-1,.,TGTGCCAGCTACGGTCGGGGGAGTGTAGACAATGAGCAGTTCTTC,CASYGRGSVDNEQFF
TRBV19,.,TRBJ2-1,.,TGTGCCAGTAGGCGCTTCTTCCCGGACAGCTTATACAATGAGCAGTTCTTC,CASRRFFPDSLYNEQFF
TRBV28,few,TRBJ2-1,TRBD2,TGTGCCAGCAACCCCGGGGGAGCGGGAGGATTAGGTGAGCAGTTCTTC,CASNPGGAGGLGEQFF
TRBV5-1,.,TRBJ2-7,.,TGCGCCAGCAGCTTGGTGGGCAACTACGAGCAGTACTTC,CASSLVGNYEQYF
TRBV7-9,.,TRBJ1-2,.,TGTGCCAGCAGCGACAATTGGGGCTACACCTTC,CASSDNWGYTF
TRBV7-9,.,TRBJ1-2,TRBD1,TGTGCCAGCAGCCCCACAGGGGACGGCTACACCTTC,CASSPTGDGYTF
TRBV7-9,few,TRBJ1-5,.,TGTGCCAGCAGCAGCTGGGTCGCGGGCAATCAGCCCCAGCATTTT,CASSSWVAGNQPQHF
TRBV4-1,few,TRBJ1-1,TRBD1,TGCGCCAGCAGCCAAGAAGTGGGCAGGGGGGTCACTGAAGCTTTCTTT,CASSQEVGRGVTEAFF
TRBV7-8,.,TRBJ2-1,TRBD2,TGTGCCAGCAGCTTTGTCTCGGCGGCTAGCGGGTTGAGCGAGCAGTTCTTC,CASSFVSAASGLSEQFF
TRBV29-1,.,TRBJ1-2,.,TGCAGCGTCTCTAACTATGGCTACACCTTC,CSVSNYGYTF
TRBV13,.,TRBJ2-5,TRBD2,TGTGCCAGCAGCCACCTAGCGGAGGATAAGGAGACCCAGTACTTC,CASSHLAEDKETQYF
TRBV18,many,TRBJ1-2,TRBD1,TGTGCCAGCTCACCCTTGGACAGGCCATCGGAGCGTGGCTACACCTTC,CASSPLDRPSERGYTF
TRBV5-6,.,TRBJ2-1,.,TGTGCCAGCAGCCCCGCACTAGGGTTTTTGGTCAATGAGCAGTTCTTC,CASSPALGFLVNEQFF
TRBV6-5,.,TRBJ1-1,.,TGTGCCAGCAGAAGGACAGAATTGAACCCTGAAGCTTTCTTT,CASRRTELNPEAFF
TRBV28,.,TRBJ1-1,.,TGTGCCAGCAGCCCCGTGTCACCGAGCACTGAAGCTTTCTTT,CASSPVSPSTEAFF
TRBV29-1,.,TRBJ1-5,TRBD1,TGCAGCGTCTCTGACAGGGGAGATTCGCCCCAGCATTTT,CSVSDRGDSPQHF
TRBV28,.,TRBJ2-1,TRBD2,TGTGCCAGCAGTCGGGGGGGCTCCTACAATGAGCAGTTCTTC,CASSRGGSYNEQFF
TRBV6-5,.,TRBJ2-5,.,TGTGCCAGCAGTGATAGCGCTCAGGAGACCCAGTACTTC,CASSDSAQETQYF
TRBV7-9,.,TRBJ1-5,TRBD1,TGTGCCAGCAGCTCCGGACAGGGGATCAATCAGCCCCAGCATTTT,CASSSGQGINQPQHF
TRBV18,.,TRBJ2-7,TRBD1,TGTGCCAGCTCAGTACAGGGGGCAGGCGAGCAGTACTTC,CASSVQGAGEQYF
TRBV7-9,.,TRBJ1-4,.,TGTTCCAGCAGCTTGGACAGCGAAAAACTGTTTTTT,CSSSLDSEKLFF
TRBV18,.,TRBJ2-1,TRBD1,TGTGCCAGCTCACGGTCGACAGGGGCAATCTACAATGAGCAGTTCTTC,CASSRSTGAIYNEQFF
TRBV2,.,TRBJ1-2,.,TGTGCCAGCACCTCAGGCTTAAGCTATGGCTACACCTTC,CASTSGLSYGYTF
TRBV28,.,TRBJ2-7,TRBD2,TGTGCCAGCAGGGGGCGGGGGTACGAGCAGTACTTC,CASRGRGYEQYF
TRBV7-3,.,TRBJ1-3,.,TGTGCCAGCAGCTTAACACCCAAACTTCACCCAGGAAACACCATATATTTT,CASSLTPKLHPGNTIYF